This T cell receptor beta chain emerged from a study of T cell repertoires in cytomegalovirus infection. Study context: CMV infection and matching HLA type were both indicated by public TCR beta signatures. Findings of the study overall: Individuals carrying CMV plus the relevant HLA were identified by cumulative frequency of public TCR beta families. HLA-C-restricted CMV-specific TCR beta clonotypes prevailed in the ex vivo response.

A note on this clonotype: Its antigen is unknown.

TCRdb reprocessed the reads with MiXCR, giving one entry per CDR3 protein. The sample lists around 180,000 distinct CDR3 sequences; 28% were seen once. The CDR3 is 17 residues long. Germline V lookup: CDR1 KGHSH, CDR2 LQKENI. The ends lost 0 bases at V and 6 bases at J; junction bases unmatched: 11. The sequence derives from a human donor in good health (CMV status not recorded). Some clones in this sample may be carry-over from other donors' samples. Source material: PBMCs. The V call is TRBV18, the J call TRBJ1-2; 9 bases are a match to TRBD1. This CDR3 is CASSPPSTDGTGNGYTF. CDR3 DNA sequence: TGTGCCAGCTCACCACCGTCGACCGATGGGACAGGGAATGGCTACACCTTC.